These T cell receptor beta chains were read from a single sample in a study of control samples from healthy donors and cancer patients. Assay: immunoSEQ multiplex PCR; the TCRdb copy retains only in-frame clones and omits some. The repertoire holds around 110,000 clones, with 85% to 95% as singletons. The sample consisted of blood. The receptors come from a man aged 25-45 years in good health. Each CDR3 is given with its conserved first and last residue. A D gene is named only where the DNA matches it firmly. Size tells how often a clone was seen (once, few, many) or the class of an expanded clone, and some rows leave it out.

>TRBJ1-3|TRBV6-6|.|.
CASTPWGSGNTIYF
TGTGCCAGCACCCCGTGGGGATCGGGAAACACCATATATTTT
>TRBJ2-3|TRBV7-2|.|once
CASSLSPTDTQYF
TGTGCCAGCAGCTTATCGCCCACAGATACGCAGTATTTT
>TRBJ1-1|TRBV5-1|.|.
CASRIGGGTEAFF
TGCGCCAGCAGGATAGGGGGTGGCACTGAAGCTTTCTTT
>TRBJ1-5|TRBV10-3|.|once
CASREGNQPQHF
TGTGCCTCTCGTGAGGGCAATCAGCCCCAGCATTTT
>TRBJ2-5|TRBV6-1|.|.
CASSEGVGTQETQYF
TGTGCCAGCAGTGAAGGGGTAGGGACCCAAGAGACCCAGTACTTC
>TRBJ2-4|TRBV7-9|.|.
CASSPGMGWGETIQYF
TGTGCCAGCAGCCCGGGAATGGGATGGGGGGAAACCATTCAGTACTTC
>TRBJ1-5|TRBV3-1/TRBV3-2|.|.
CASSQDSRGNRNQPQHF
TGTGCCAGCAGCCAAGATAGCAGGGGCAATCGCAATCAGCCCCAGCATTTT
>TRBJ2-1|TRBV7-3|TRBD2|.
CASSFDSGFGEQFF
TGTGCCAGCAGCTTTGATAGCGGGTTTGGTGAGCAGTTCTTC
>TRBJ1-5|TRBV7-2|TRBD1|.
CASSLGQGTNQPQHF
TGTGCCAGCAGCTTGGGACAGGGAACCAATCAGCCCCAGCATTTT
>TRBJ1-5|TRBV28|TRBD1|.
CASNPGDRPWQPQHF
TGTGCCAGCAACCCGGGGGACAGGCCTTGGCAGCCCCAGCATTTT
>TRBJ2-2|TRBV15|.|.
CATSRGFPIQQAGELFF
TGTGCCACCAGCAGAGGTTTTCCCATCCAGCAGGCCGGGGAGCTGTTTTTT
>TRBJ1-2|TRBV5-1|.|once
CASSLAANPGYGYTF
TGCGCCAGCAGCTTGGCCGCAAACCCAGGCTATGGCTACACCTTC
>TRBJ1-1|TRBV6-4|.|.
CASRQFQGTEAFF
TGTGCCAGCAGACAATTTCAGGGGACTGAAGCTTTCTTT
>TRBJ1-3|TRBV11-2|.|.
CASSYQGNTIYF
TGTGCCAGCAGCTACCAGGGAAACACCATATATTTT
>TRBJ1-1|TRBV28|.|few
CASSLVKAGTQAFF
TGTGCCAGCAGTTTAGTCAAAGCCGGGACACAAGCTTTCTTT
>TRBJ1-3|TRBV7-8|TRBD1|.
CASIPGTGVTGNTIYF
TGTGCCAGCATACCAGGGACAGGGGTTACTGGAAACACCATATATTTT
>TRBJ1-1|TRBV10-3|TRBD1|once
CATSGQGFTEAFF
TGTGCCACCTCGGGACAGGGATTCACTGAAGCTTTCTTT
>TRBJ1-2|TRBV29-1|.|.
CSVEGRYGSYGYTF
TGCAGCGTCGAGGGAAGATACGGTTCCTATGGCTACACCTTC
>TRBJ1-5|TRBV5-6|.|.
CASSLGQTINQPQHF
TGTGCCAGCAGCTTGGGGCAGACTATCAATCAGCCCCAGCATTTT
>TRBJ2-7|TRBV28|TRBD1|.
CASSLYEDRDTEQYF
TGTGCCAGCAGTTTATACGAGGACAGGGATACCGAGCAGTACTTC
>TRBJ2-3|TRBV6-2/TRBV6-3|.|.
CASSYLNMFSTDTQYF
TGTGCCAGCAGTTACCTGAACATGTTTAGCACAGATACGCAGTATTTT
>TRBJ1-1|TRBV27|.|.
CASSLQGVNTEAFF
TGTGCCAGCAGTTTACAAGGGGTGAACACTGAAGCTTTCTTT
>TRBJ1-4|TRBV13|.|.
CASSFRASADEKLFF
TGTGCCAGCAGCTTCAGGGCCTCTGCGGATGAAAAACTGTTTTTT
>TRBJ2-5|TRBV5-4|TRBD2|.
CASSQGLAGLYQETQYF
TGTGCCAGCAGCCAGGGACTAGCGGGATTGTACCAAGAGACCCAGTACTTC
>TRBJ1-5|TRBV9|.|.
CASSVGSSNQPQHF
TGTGCCAGCAGCGTAGGTAGTAGCAATCAGCCCCAGCATTTT
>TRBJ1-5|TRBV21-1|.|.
CASSKWAGGGRNQPQHF
TGTGCCAGCAGCAAATGGGCAGGGGGGGGTCGCAATCAGCCCCAGCATTTT
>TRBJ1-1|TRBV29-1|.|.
CSGGDNEAFF
TGCAGCGGGGGGGACAATGAAGCTTTCTTT
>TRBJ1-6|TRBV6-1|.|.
CASSAKQGLGNSPLHF
TGTGCCAGCAGTGCAAAACAGGGTTTGGGAAATTCACCCCTCCACTTT
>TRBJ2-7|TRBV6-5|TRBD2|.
CASEKRGAYEQYF
TGTGCCAGCGAGAAGCGGGGAGCCTACGAGCAGTACTTC
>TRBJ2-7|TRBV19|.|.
CASSRQGVDNEQYF
TGTGCCAGTAGTCGGCAGGGCGTCGATAACGAGCAGTACTTC
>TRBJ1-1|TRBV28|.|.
CASSPTGQPTEAFF
TGTGCCAGCAGTCCTACGGGACAACCCACTGAAGCTTTCTTT
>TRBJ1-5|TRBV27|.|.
CASRGGTTNQPQHF
TGTGCCAGCAGAGGGGGGACCACCAATCAGCCCCAGCATTTT
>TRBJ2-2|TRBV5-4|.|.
CASSLGTSDTGELFF
TGTGCCAGCAGTTTAGGGACGTCCGACACCGGGGAGCTGTTTTTT
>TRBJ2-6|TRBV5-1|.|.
CASSLDGASGANVLTF
TGCGCCAGCAGCTTAGACGGGGCCTCTGGGGCCAACGTCCTGACTTTC
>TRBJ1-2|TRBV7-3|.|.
CASSLGPNYGYTF
TGTGCCAGCAGCTTAGGTCCTAACTATGGCTACACCTTC
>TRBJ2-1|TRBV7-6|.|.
CASSYDSQIGSYNEQFF
TGTGCCAGCAGCTACGACTCTCAGATTGGCTCCTACAATGAGCAGTTCTTC
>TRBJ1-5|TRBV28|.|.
CASTVQGRSNQPQHF
TGTGCCAGCACCGTTCAGGGGAGAAGCAATCAGCCCCAGCATTTT
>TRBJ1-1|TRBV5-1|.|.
CASSSGAGSTNTEAFF
TGCGCCAGCAGCTCTGGGGCGGGGAGTACCAACACTGAAGCTTTCTTT
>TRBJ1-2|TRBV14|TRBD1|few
CASSQVAGQHYGYTF
TGTGCCAGCAGCCAAGTAGCGGGACAGCACTATGGCTACACCTTC
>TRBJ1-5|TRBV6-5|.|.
CASRPGEKDQPQHF
TGTGCCAGCAGGCCCGGGGAGAAGGATCAGCCCCAGCATTTT
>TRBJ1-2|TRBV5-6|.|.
CASSLFRGAGHYGYTF
TGTGCCAGCAGCTTGTTTAGGGGAGCCGGACACTATGGCTACACCTTC